The entry that follows covers one TCR beta chain sequence. The data belong to a study of blood T cell repertoires in COVID-19. At the level of the study: Material from acute and convalescent COVID-19 was sourced from the United States, Italy and Spain.

Authors' processing steps: Nucleated cell number was recorded as an estimate derived from reference gene primer amplification. Measured with immunoSEQ multiplex PCR; TCRdb has only the in-frame clones, and not every one. That table supplies the V and J calls and clone size; D and trimming were determined from the DNA. Of around 140,000 clones in the sample, 80% to 90% are singletons; the top ten hold 2.4%. Individuals aged roughly 18 to 100 years were recruited from 24 US areas. Cohort placement rested on clinical history that participants reported themselves. The V gene lost 4 bases and the J gene lost 9 bases, with 13 bases spanning the gap. This CDR3 spans 13 amino acids. Germline-derived CDR1 and CDR2 are SGHTA and FQGNSA.

Sequenced: PBMCs or T cells enriched from blood (not recorded which). This chain links TRBV7-2 with TRBJ2-1; tentative D call: TRBD1 (6 bases). This TCR came from a man aged 35 to 55 with acute COVID-19. The CDR3 DNA reads TGTGCCAGCAGCTCCCGGGACATTGTTGAGCAGTTCTTC. It codes for CASSSRDIVEQFF.